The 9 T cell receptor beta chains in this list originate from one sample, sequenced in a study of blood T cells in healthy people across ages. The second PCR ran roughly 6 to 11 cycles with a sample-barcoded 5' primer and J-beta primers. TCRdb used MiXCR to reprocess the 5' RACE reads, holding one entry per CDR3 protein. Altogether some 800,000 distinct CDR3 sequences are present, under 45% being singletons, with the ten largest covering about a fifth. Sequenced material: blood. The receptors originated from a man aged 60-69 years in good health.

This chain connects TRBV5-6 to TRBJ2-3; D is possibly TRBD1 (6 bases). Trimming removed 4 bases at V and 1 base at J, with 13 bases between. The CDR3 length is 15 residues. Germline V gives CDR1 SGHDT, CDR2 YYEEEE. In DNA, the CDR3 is TGTGCCAGCAGCCAAACAGGGTCGGGCACAGATACGCAGTATTTT. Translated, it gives CASSQTGSGTDTQYF.

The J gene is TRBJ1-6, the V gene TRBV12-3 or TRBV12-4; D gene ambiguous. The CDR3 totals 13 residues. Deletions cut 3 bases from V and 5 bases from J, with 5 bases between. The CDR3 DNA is TGTGCCAGCAGTTTTAACAATAATTCACCCCTCCACTTT. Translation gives CASSFNNNSPLHF.

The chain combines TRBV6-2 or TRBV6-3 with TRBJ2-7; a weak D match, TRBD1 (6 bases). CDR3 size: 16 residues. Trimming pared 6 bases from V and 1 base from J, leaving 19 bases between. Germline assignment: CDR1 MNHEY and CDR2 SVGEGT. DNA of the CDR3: TGTGCCAGCAGCGAGACAGGAAAAAGGCGATCCTACGAGCAGTACTTC. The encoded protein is CASSETGKRRSYEQYF.

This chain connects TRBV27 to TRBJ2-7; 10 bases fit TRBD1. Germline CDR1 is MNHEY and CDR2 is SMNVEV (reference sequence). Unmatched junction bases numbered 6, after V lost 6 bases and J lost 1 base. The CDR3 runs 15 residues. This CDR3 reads CASRADRGGSYEQYF. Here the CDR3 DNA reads TGTGCCAGCAGAGCGGACAGGGGGGGTTCCTACGAGCAGTACTTC.

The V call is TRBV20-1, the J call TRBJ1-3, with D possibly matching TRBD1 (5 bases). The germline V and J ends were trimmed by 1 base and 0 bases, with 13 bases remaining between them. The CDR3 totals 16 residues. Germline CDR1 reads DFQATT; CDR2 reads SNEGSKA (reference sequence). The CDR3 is CSARVWGSNSGNTIYF. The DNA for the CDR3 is TGCAGTGCTAGAGTGTGGGGCTCCAACTCTGGAAACACCATATATTTT.

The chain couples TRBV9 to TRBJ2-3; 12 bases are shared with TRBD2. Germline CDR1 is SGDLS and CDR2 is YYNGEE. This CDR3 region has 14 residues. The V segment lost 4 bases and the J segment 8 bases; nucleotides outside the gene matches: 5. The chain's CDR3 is CASSKGLAGSTQYF. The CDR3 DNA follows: TGTGCCAGCAGCAAAGGACTAGCGGGGAGTACGCAGTATTTT.

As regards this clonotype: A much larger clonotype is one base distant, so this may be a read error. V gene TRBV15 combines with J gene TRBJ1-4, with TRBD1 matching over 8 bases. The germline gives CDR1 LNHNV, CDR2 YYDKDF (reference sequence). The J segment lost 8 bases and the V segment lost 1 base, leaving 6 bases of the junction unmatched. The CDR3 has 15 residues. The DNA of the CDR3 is TGTGCCACCAGCAGAGGGTCAGGGGGCGGCGAAAAACTGTTTTTT. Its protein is CATSRGSGGGEKLFF.

Here the CDR3 DNA reads TGTGCCAGCAGCTTAATCCCCGCACGACTCCGGGAGCGCACAGATACGCAGTATTTT. Translated: CASSLIPARLRERTDTQYF. The chain carries TRBV11-2 and TRBJ2-3; a possible D gene is TRBD2 (6 bases). Germline V CDR1 and CDR2: SGHAT, FQNNGV. Trimming took 2 bases from V and 1 from J, leaving 22 bases between them. The CDR3 runs to 19 residues. The variable domain in full, with the rest retrieved from reference TRBV11-2 and TRBJ2-3, is EAGVAQSPRYKIIEKRQSVAFWCNPISGHATLYWYQQILGQGPKLLIQFQNNGVVDDSQLPKDRFSAERLKGVDSTLKIQPAKLEDSAVYLCASSLIPARLRERTDTQYFGPGTRLTVL.

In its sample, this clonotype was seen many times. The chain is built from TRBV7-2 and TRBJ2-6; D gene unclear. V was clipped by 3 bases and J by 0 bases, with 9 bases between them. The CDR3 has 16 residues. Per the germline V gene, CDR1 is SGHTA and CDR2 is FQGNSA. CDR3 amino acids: CASSFRTSSGANVLTF. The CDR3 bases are TGTGCCAGCAGCTTTCGGACGAGCTCTGGGGCCAACGTCCTGACTTTC.